Below, one TCR beta chain is given with its context. The specificity of this receptor is unknown. Base qualities are not provided; no much larger clone lies one nucleotide away. The record originates from a study of shared clonotypes between healthy human individuals (dated by TCRdb to between 2020 and 2021). Some background on the complete study: Two women and a few men aged 18 to 49 years were included in the cohort. Per donor, three plates each were used for CD4 naive and CD4 memory, two for CD8 naive, and one for CD8 memory. To estimate repertoire size and how much clonotypes are shared between individuals, the study performed deep sequencing of blood TCR repertoires from roughly five healthy adults. To increase sequencing depth and limit assay-specific biases, different laboratories used diverse techniques to prepare libraries and sequence TCR repertoires. Per donor, leukapheresis produced somewhere between about 0.94 and 8.9 billion PBMCs. The study at large found these results: Incomplete sequencing was indicated by rarefaction of sorted-subset datasets, despite the large sequencing depth. Sampling was limited to blood, and TCR repertoires in tissue likely differ from TCR repertoires in blood. Naive subsets generally had larger estimated clonotype richness than memory subsets. Compared with non-shared clonotypes, the clonotypes found in all four sorted-subset donors had higher generation probabilities. About 5% of naive CD4, 3% to 4% of naive CD8, approximately 2.2% of memory CD4, and around 0.4% of memory CD8 clonotypes were shared across several donors. The genetic and exposure-history diversity represented was limited by the small number of donors. Pairwise subsampling indicated that sequencing depth was expected to affect the degree of clonotype sharing among donors.

Using the deep immunoSEQ assay, TCR CDR3 regions were amplified from genomic DNA by multiplex PCR. Genomic DNA extracted from each cell subset was distributed evenly over all wells of several immunoSEQ 96-well plates, and each plate served as one replicate. For sorted subsets, 200 to 250 ng of genomic DNA, equivalent to roughly 30,000 T cell genomes, went into each replicate PCR. Purified libraries were measured with a Qubit 3.0 fluorometer, size-checked on a Bioanalyzer 2100, and measured again with the KAPA Library Quantification kit. Every immunoSEQ 96-well plate was sequenced on a separate single-read 150-cycle Illumina NextSeq 550 flow cell. In the source study's methods: Because the immunoSEQ output included only junctional sequences and no quality scores, the filtering could not be the same as the filtering used for full-length reads. Sequences were annotated with PyIR, a Python wrapper for IgBLAST v1.9, and V/J genes and CDR3 were assigned using IMGT germline references. Reads were removed for weak V/J assignments (E-value above 1e-6), missing CDR3, stop codons, out-of-frame junctions, or ambiguous translated residues. V3J clonotypes were defined as sequences sharing an identical inferred V gene, J gene, and CDR3 amino acid sequence. Percentage overlap between repertoires was computed as shared unique clonotypes divided by the size of the smaller repertoire. Richness of each repertoire was evaluated using RTK rarefaction, the Chao1 estimator, and Recon v2.1 estimates of unobserved clonotypes. OLGA was used to compute generation probabilities for all TCRbeta clonotypes that the gDNA method yielded from a few donors. TCRdb took over this immuneACCESS table, retaining in-frame rearrangements with V and J assigned. Such tables are incomplete; in checked studies, under half of the missing clones stem from an unresolved V gene, and the remainder is unexplained. V, J and clone size reflect that table, while D and trimming were determined from the DNA. The sample table shows about 2,200,000 clones, and 90% to 95% are seen once. The leading ten clones occupy about 1.8% of the sample.

V is shortened by 6 bases, J by 3 bases, and the region joining them spans 11 bases. The CDR3 covers 13 residues, taking in both the cysteine and the phenylalanine. The retained sequence is limited to the CDR3, 39 bases, with the frame set at the first base. Based on the germline V gene (reference sequence), the CDR1 and CDR2 sequences are LNHDA and SQIVND. CD8 naive samples were obtained by positive selection for CCR7 among CD45RO-negative cells, yielding a CD45RA+CCR7+ population from which TemRA cells were excluded. Donors were healthy HIV-negative adults with no recently reported acute infections or vaccinations. All donors were Caucasian adults living in Nashville, Tennessee, USA. Blood was obtained by leukapheresis, after which PBMCs were separated by Ficoll-Histopaque density gradient centrifugation and cryopreserved in liquid nitrogen vapor phase. Purity and quantity of every magnetically sorted T cell population were checked by analytical flow cytometry. From each sorted fraction, genomic DNA was isolated and quantified by UV absorbance on a Nanodrop 2000c.

The chain joins TRBV19 to TRBJ1-1; 6 matching bases give a weak D call of TRBD1. The source is a man aged 18 to 30 in good health. Some clones in this sample may be carry-over from other donors' samples. What was sequenced was naive CD8+ T cells from PBMCs. The cell subset or site tag for this specimen amounts to: CD45RA+CCR7+. The DNA sequence reads TGTGCCAGTAGACAACCAGGGGACACTGAAGCTTTCTTT. Translated, this is CASRQPGDTEAFF.